Below, 20 T cell receptor beta chains from the same sample are listed, as sequenced in a study of OX40 agonist ivuxolimab in advanced cancers. Method: immunoSEQ multiplex PCR; TCRdb's copy keeps in-frame clones and lacks some. The data show about 81,000 clones, with about 92% seen just once and roughly 13% held by the top ten. Source: CD4+ or CD8+ T cells sorted from blood, taken in a trial of the OX40 agonist ivuxolimab. These receptors came from an adult with an advanced solid tumor such as melanoma, head and neck, liver or kidney cancer.

This clone appeared a single time. The chain is built from TRBV6-5 and TRBJ2-7, with D possibly matching TRBD1 (5 bases). V was trimmed by 6 bases and J by 7 bases, leaving 10 bases between them. This CDR3 has 11 amino acids. Germline-derived CDR1 and CDR2 are MNHEY and SVGAGI. The CDR3: CASRGLGEQYF. In DNA, the CDR3 is TGTGCCAGCAGGGGGCTGGGAGAGCAGTACTTC.

The chain recombines TRBV19 with TRBJ2-7, with 9 bases lining up with TRBD2. Germline trimming cut 5 bases from V and 3 bases from J; bases unmatched to any gene: 8. Germline V lookup: CDR1 LNHDA, CDR2 SQIVND (reference sequence). The CDR3 runs 15 residues. The CDR3, as DNA: TGTGCCAGTAGTTTGCGGGAGGGCCTAAGCTACGAGCAGTACTTC. Its translation is CASSLREGLSYEQYF.

This sequence joins TRBV19 and TRBJ2-7; D is unclear. The V end lost 1 base, the J end lost 2 bases, and 6 bases lay between the germline ends. The CDR3 loop spans 13 amino acids. CDR1 is LNHDA, CDR2 SQIVND, per germline (reference sequence). The DNA of the CDR3 is TGTGCCAGTAGTATAGCCGCTACCTACGAGCAGTACTTC. It specifies CASSIAATYEQYF.

This chain joins TRBV19 and TRBJ1-5; no definite D call. The V end lost 2 bases, the J end lost 3 bases, and 8 bases lay between the germline ends. There are 14 residues in the CDR3. Germline V lookup: CDR1 LNHDA, CDR2 SQIVND (reference sequence). The DNA for the CDR3 is TGTGCCAGTAGTATAAGTGGGATCAATCAGCCCCAGCATTTT. Its protein is CASSISGINQPQHF.

The chain carries TRBV28 and TRBJ2-7; 10 bases are a match to TRBD1. Germline V gives CDR1 MDHEN, CDR2 SYDVKM. The CDR3 covers 14 residues. With V trimmed by 3 bases and J by 4 bases, 3 bases remained unmatched. The CDR3 bases are TGTGCCAGCAGTTTGAGGGACAGGGGTTACGAGCAGTACTTC. Protein product: CASSLRDRGYEQYF.

The J gene is TRBJ2-1, the V gene TRBV4-1; a weak D match, TRBD2 (6 bases). This CDR3 is built from 16 residues. Trimming took 3 bases from V and 4 from J, leaving 16 bases between them. Per germline, CDR1 MGHRA and CDR2 YSYEKL. The CDR3 DNA is TGCGCCAGCAGCCAGCCGACGGGACTCAGGTACAATGAGCAGTTCTTC. This translates into CASSQPTGLRYNEQFF.

This rearrangement joins TRBV4-3 to TRBJ2-7, with TRBD2 matching over 10 bases. V was pared by 0 bases and J by 2 bases, with 1 base of the junction left unmatched. Germline V gene sequence: CDR1 LGHNA, CDR2 YSLEER. The CDR3 contains 15 residues. The chain's CDR3 is CASSQDTSGTYEQYF. In DNA, the CDR3 is TGCGCCAGCAGCCAAGACACTAGCGGGACCTACGAGCAGTACTTC.

The chain is built from TRBV28 and TRBJ1-4; D unclear. The CDR3 is 13 residues long. The V and J ends lost 1 base and 0 bases respectively, with 0 bases between them. Germline lookup yields CDR1 MDHEN and CDR2 SYDVKM. CDR3: CASSLSTNEKLFF. Here the CDR3 DNA reads TGTGCCAGCAGTTTATCAACTAATGAAAAACTGTTTTTT.

J is TRBJ1-1 and V is TRBV7-9; D is ambiguous. The germline gives CDR1 SEHNR, CDR2 FQNEAQ (reference sequence). There are 11 residues in the CDR3. The V gene lost 2 bases and the J gene lost 7 bases, with 5 bases spanning the gap. The CDR3 is CASSLQIEAFF. The CDR3 DNA sequence: TGTGCCAGCAGCTTACAGATTGAAGCTTTCTTT.

V and J are TRBV2 and TRBJ2-7, with 12 bases lining up with TRBD2. The germline gives CDR1 SNHLY, CDR2 FYNNEI. The junction had 2 bases not matched to a gene; V was cut back by 4 bases and J by 4 bases. The CDR3 consists of 14 residues. CDR3 loop: CASSALAGGYEQYF. Here the CDR3 DNA reads TGTGCCAGCAGTGCCCTAGCGGGGGGGTACGAGCAGTACTTC.

The rearrangement links TRBV4-3 to TRBJ2-6; TRBD1 matches 7 bases. This CDR3 has 17 residues. V gave up 5 bases and J gave up 0 bases; unmatched junction bases: 7. Germline lookup yields CDR1 LGHNA and CDR2 YSLEER. The CDR3, as DNA: TGCGCCAGCAGCGAGGGACAGACCAACTCTGGGGCCAACGTCCTGACTTTC. Protein: CASSEGQTNSGANVLTF.

CDR3 DNA: TGTGCCAGCAGCTTAGCGGCAGGGGAGTACTTC. This gives the protein CASSLAAGEYF. This chain joins TRBV7-9 and TRBJ2-7; D is perhaps TRBD1 (6 bases). CDR3 length equals 11 residues. Germline lookup yields CDR1 SEHNR and CDR2 FQNEAQ (reference sequence). Trimming left V 0 bases short and J 11 bases short, with 8 bases between.

The chain uses TRBV13 and TRBJ1-1, with no clear D. V shed 3 bases and J shed 5 bases, with 7 bases lying between them. The CDR3 runs 12 residues. In germline, CDR1 is PRHDT, CDR2 FYEKMQ (reference sequence). The DNA of the CDR3 is TGTGCCAGCAGCTTTCCGGAGACTGAAGCTTTCTTT. Translating it yields CASSFPETEAFF.

The rearrangement links TRBV7-2 to TRBJ2-5; D is uncertain. Germline lookup yields CDR1 SGHTA and CDR2 FQGNSA. The V gene lost 3 bases and the J gene lost 2 bases, with 10 bases spanning the gap. The CDR3 is 14 residues long. CDR3 sequence (DNA): TGTGCCAGCAGCTTCCTCTTTGAACAAGAGACCCAGTACTTC. Residues: CASSFLFEQETQYF.

The chain uses TRBV4-3 and TRBJ2-1; possible D gene TRBD1, 5 bases. Trimming shortened V by 4 bases and J by 4 bases, and 8 bases separated the two germline ends. Germline CDR1 LGHNA, CDR2 YSLEER. The CDR3 extends over 13 amino acids. The CDR3 bases are TGCGCCAGCAGCCTGACAGTGTACAATGAGCAGTTCTTC. It specifies CASSLTVYNEQFF.

The gene calls are TRBV27 and TRBJ1-2, with 9 bases lining up with TRBD1. The V gene's germline CDR1 is MNHEY and CDR2 SMNVEV (reference sequence). V was clipped by 5 bases and J by 8 bases; unmatched bases: 9. The CDR3 is made up of 14 amino acids. DNA for the CDR3: TGTGCCAGCAGTCCTTCCGGGACAGGGTCCGGCTACACCTTC. As protein: CASSPSGTGSGYTF.

This clone was seen more than once but under ten times. The CDR3 region is CASSLFVGTEAFF. CDR3 DNA: TGTGCCAGCAGCTTATTCGTGGGCACTGAAGCTTTCTTT. The chain uses TRBV7-9 and TRBJ1-1; D remains ambiguous. This CDR3 spans 13 amino acids. Germline values: CDR1 SEHNR, CDR2 FQNEAQ (reference sequence). Trimming took 2 bases from V and 4 from J, leaving 8 bases between them.

V gene TRBV6-1 combines with J gene TRBJ2-7; TRBD1 might be the D (5 bases). The germline CDR1 and CDR2 sequences are MNHNS and SASEGT. Between the trimmed V and J ends, which lost 2 bases and 5 bases, there was a span of 16 bases. This CDR3 spans 15 amino acids. The CDR3 sequence: CASSEFRQGKDEQYF. As DNA, the CDR3 is TGTGCCAGCAGTGAATTTAGGCAGGGTAAGGACGAGCAGTACTTC.

V and J are TRBV4-3 and TRBJ2-3; tentative D call: TRBD1 (6 bases). Looked up from germline, CDR1 is LGHNA and CDR2 is YSLEER. The CDR3 spans 17 residues. Deletions cut 9 bases from V and 2 bases from J, with 24 bases between. CDR3 amino acids: CASRLGARAGYTDTQYF. For the CDR3, the DNA is TGCGCCAGTCGCCTGGGGGCGAGGGCGGGTTACACAGATACGCAGTATTTT.

CDR3 nucleotide sequence: TGTGCCAGCAGTTTCCTGGGGGCTCTAGCGGGAGGCCCTAAAGAGACCCAGTACTTC. Translating gives CASSFLGALAGGPKETQYF. The rearrangement joins TRBV27 to TRBJ2-5, with 11 bases fitting TRBD2. The germline CDR1 and CDR2 sequences are MNHEY and SMNVEV (reference sequence). J was trimmed by 3 bases and V by 3 bases; bases with no gene match: 15. The CDR3 spans 19 residues.